This T cell receptor beta chain was profiled in a study of T cell responses to AZD1222 COVID-19 vaccine. The assay was immunoSEQ multiplex PCR, and TCRdb's table has in-frame clones only and misses some. In the table there are 95,000 to 150,000 clones, around 92% of which are singletons. This sample comprised peripheral blood, obtained 28 days after the second AZD1222 dose. The receptor comes from an adult who received the AZD1222 COVID-19 vaccine.

This CDR3 is CASSPRGVSYEQYF. CDR3 nucleotides: TGCGCCAGCAGCCCCAGAGGGGTCTCCTACGAGCAGTACTTC. The V call is TRBV4-1, the J call TRBJ2-7; either TRBD1 or TRBD2 may fit D (5 bases each). From germline, CDR1 is MGHRA and CDR2 YSYEKL. V dropped 4 bases and J dropped 0 bases, with 10 bases sitting between them. CDR3 size: 14 residues.